The next 20 T cell receptor beta chains were all read from a single sample in a study of blood T cells in healthy people across ages. A J-beta primer mix and a sample-barcoded 5' primer were used in a second PCR of about 7 to 12 cycles. In TCRdb, the 5' RACE reads were re-called with MiXCR into one record per CDR3 protein. The sample has 1.5 million to 2 million distinct CDR3 sequences; around 48% are singletons. The sequencing sample was made of blood. These receptors all stem from a woman aged 40 to 55 in good health.

The CDR3 DNA follows: TGTGCCAGCAGCTTTCGGGGGAATGCCTACGAGCAGTACTTC. It is translated as CASSFRGNAYEQYF. The chain employs TRBV7-2 and TRBJ2-7; weak D call: TRBD2 (6 bases). The CDR3 covers 14 residues. Germline loops: CDR1 SGHTA, CDR2 FQGNSA. The ends were cut back, 3 bases at V and 2 bases at J, with 11 bases in the middle.

The genes are TRBV6-2 or TRBV6-3 and TRBJ2-7; D is unresolved. This CDR3 has 12 amino acids. Germline-derived CDR1 and CDR2 are MNHEY and SVGEGT. Deletions cut 2 bases from V and 6 bases from J, with 8 bases between. CDR3 amino acids: CASSYGPPEQYF. DNA of the CDR3: TGTGCCAGCAGTTACGGACCTCCCGAGCAGTACTTC.

This clonotype was seen a few times. The chain carries TRBV7-2 and TRBJ2-4; tentative D call: TRBD2 (6 bases). Germline V gene data show CDR1 as SGHTA and CDR2 as FQGNSA. This CDR3 region has 15 residues. V was clipped by 5 bases and J by 3 bases, with 14 bases between them. CDR3 region: CASSNLLGGKNIQYF. For the CDR3, the DNA is TGTGCCAGCAGCAACCTATTGGGGGGCAAAAACATTCAGTACTTC.

This clonotype was found many times. The CDR3 region is CASSQGGPAEQFF. CDR3 DNA: TGTGCCAGCAGCCAAGGAGGCCCCGCTGAGCAGTTCTTC. The V gene is TRBV4-2, the J gene TRBJ2-1, with D uncertain. The CDR3 loop spans 13 amino acids. V was cut by 1 base and J by 9 bases, with 10 bases left in between. Germline V gene sequence: CDR1 LGHNA, CDR2 YNFKEQ.

The chain couples TRBV5-1 to TRBJ2-3; the match to TRBD2 covers 9 bases. Germline V gene sequence: CDR1 SGHRS, CDR2 YFSETQ. CDR3 length equals 16 residues. Germline trimming cut 3 bases from V and 4 bases from J; bases unmatched to any gene: 9. CDR3 in amino acids: CASSSLGLANADTQYF. DNA for the CDR3: TGCGCCAGCAGCTCATTGGGACTAGCAAACGCAGATACGCAGTATTTT.

V and J are TRBV2 and TRBJ1-5; TRBD1 matches 9 bases. Germline V gene sequence: CDR1 SNHLY, CDR2 FYNNEI. V lost 4 bases to trimming and J lost 7 bases; unmatched junction nucleotides: 5. The CDR3 totals 14 residues. CDR3 residues: CASSAGTGLQPQHF. The CDR3 bases are TGTGCCAGCAGTGCCGGGACAGGGTTACAGCCCCAGCATTTT.

Here the CDR3 reads CATSDSGTTGYEQYF. The CDR3 DNA follows: TGTGCCACCAGTGATTCCGGGACGACCGGCTACGAGCAGTACTTC. V gene TRBV24-1 combines with J gene TRBJ2-7, with D possibly called TRBD1 or TRBD2 (5 bases each). V shed 2 bases and J shed 3 bases, with 13 bases lying between them. Per germline, CDR1 KGHDR and CDR2 SFDVKD. The CDR3 has 15 amino acids.

The CDR3 nucleotides are TGTGCCAGCAGAACAGGGACTAGCGGGGTCTCCTACGAGCAGTACTTC. It yields the protein CASRTGTSGVSYEQYF. V usage is TRBV6-6 and J usage is TRBJ2-7; TRBD2 agrees at 13 bases. The CDR3 is 16 residues long. Germline V gene data show CDR1 as MNHNY and CDR2 as SVGAGI (reference sequence). Trimming took 6 bases from V and 0 from J; bases not matched to a gene: 5.

In nucleotides, the CDR3 is TGTGCCAGCAGTTACGCGATAGGGGCTCACGAGCAGTACTTC. It encodes CASSYAIGAHEQYF. The rearrangement links TRBV6-5 to TRBJ2-7; possibly TRBD1 for D (5 bases). Trimming removed 2 bases at V and 5 bases at J, with 13 bases between. The CDR3 runs to 14 residues. CDR1 is MNHEY, CDR2 SVGAGI, per germline.

This chain links TRBV2 with TRBJ1-2, with unresolved D. This CDR3 has 15 residues. CDR1 and CDR2 (germline): SNHLY, FYNNEI. V lost 0 bases to trimming and J lost 6 bases, with 14 bases between them. In DNA form, the CDR3 reads TGTGCCAGCAGTGAAGCGCTTAGGAGTAAGGATGGCTACACCTTC. Its protein is CASSEALRSKDGYTF.

The CDR3 reads CASSLSAGQNTEAFF. In DNA form, the CDR3 reads TGTGCCAGCAGCCTCTCCGCGGGGCAGAACACTGAAGCTTTCTTT. The chain combines TRBV28 with TRBJ1-1; possibly TRBD1 for D (5 bases). Per the germline V gene, CDR1 is MDHEN and CDR2 is SYDVKM. The CDR3 consists of 15 residues. The ends were cut back, 6 bases at V and 1 base at J, with 15 bases in the middle.

The chain carries TRBV6-6 and TRBJ1-2; D not resolved. The CDR3 extends over 15 amino acids. The germline V and J ends were trimmed by 2 bases and 0 bases, with 10 bases remaining between them. CDR1 and CDR2 from the germline V gene are MNHNY and SVGAGI (reference sequence). The CDR3 bases are TGTGCCAGCAGTTACCCACACGATTCTAACTATGGCTACACCTTC. Translation gives CASSYPHDSNYGYTF.

This clonotype was seen more than once but under ten times. V is TRBV29-1 and J is TRBJ2-5; 12 bases are shared with TRBD1. The germline gives CDR1 SQVTM, CDR2 ANQGSEA. The CDR3 contains 15 residues. Germline trimming cut 6 bases from V and 5 bases from J; bases unmatched to any gene: 10. The CDR3 reads CSVVPGQGARETQYF. CDR3 nucleotide sequence: TGCAGCGTAGTTCCGGGACAGGGGGCGAGGGAGACCCAGTACTTC.

This clonotype was found once. The rearrangement uses TRBV10-3 and TRBJ1-1, with D hard to call. V was shortened by 4 bases and J by 8 bases, with 8 bases between the two germline ends. This CDR3 is 11 amino acids long. Germline V gene sequence: CDR1 ENHRY, CDR2 SYGVKD. The CDR3 DNA is TGTGCCATCAGTGGGGGATTCGAAGCTTTCTTT. Protein sequence: CAISGGFEAFF.

As for this clonotype: A much larger clone lies a single base off, so this may be a read error. This chain joins TRBV10-3 and TRBJ2-4; 9 bases are shared with TRBD2. Unmatched junction bases numbered 14, after V lost 2 bases and J lost 15 bases. This CDR3 is 15 amino acids long. Germline V gene data show CDR1 as ENHRY and CDR2 as SYGVKD. In DNA, the CDR3 is TGTGCCATCAGTGAGGGTAGCGGGGGAAGCTACGAGCGGTACTTC. Translated: CAISEGSGGSYERYF.

This clonotype has more than one count but fewer than ten. The J gene is TRBJ2-3, the V gene TRBV5-1, with D unclear. The CDR3 extends over 14 amino acids. Trimming pared 4 bases from V and 4 bases from J, leaving 13 bases between. Germline CDR1 SGHRS, CDR2 YFSETQ. The CDR3 loop is CASSRPVGADTQYF. CDR3 bases: TGCGCCAGCAGCCGCCCGGTCGGAGCAGATACGCAGTATTTT.

The chain uses TRBV29-1 and TRBJ1-2, with no clear D. CDR3 length equals 14 residues. Germline lookup yields CDR1 SQVTM and CDR2 ANQGSEA. V gave up 1 base and J gave up 2 bases, with 11 bases separating them. This CDR3 is CSVEGHGKNYGYTF. The DNA of the CDR3 is TGCAGCGTTGAAGGCCATGGCAAGAACTATGGCTACACCTTC.

This sequence joins TRBV15 and TRBJ2-3; 9 bases agree with TRBD2. Germline CDR1 and CDR2: LNHNV and YYDKDF (reference sequence). The CDR3 is made up of 16 amino acids. The V segment lost 0 bases and the J segment 2 bases; nucleotides outside the gene matches: 3. Written as DNA, the CDR3 is TGTGCCACCAGCAGAGATAGCGGGGGCCTCACAGATACGCAGTATTTT. It yields the protein CATSRDSGGLTDTQYF.

Regarding this clonotype: The junction shows a germline mismatch at one end, possibly a read error. The chain couples TRBV5-1 to TRBJ2-7; TRBD1 matches 7 bases. The germline V gene has CDR1 SGHRS and CDR2 YFSETQ. CDR3 length equals 14 residues. The CDR3 protein is CASSRDSSSYGQYF. The CDR3 DNA follows: TGCGCCAGCAGCCGGGACAGCAGCTCCTACGGGCAGTACTTC.

The J gene is TRBJ2-3, the V gene TRBV12-3 or TRBV12-4, with 7 bases that match TRBD1. The CDR3 has 14 residues. Unmatched junction bases numbered 7, after V lost 4 bases and J lost 6 bases. Written as DNA, the CDR3 is TGTGCCAGCAGTTCGACAGGGAAAGTGGATACGCAGTATTTT. Protein product: CASSSTGKVDTQYF.